Below are 20 T cell receptor beta chains sequenced from a single sample in a study of blood T cell repertoires in COVID-19. Measured with immunoSEQ multiplex PCR; TCRdb has only the in-frame clones, and not every one. Among 360,000 or so clones listed, about 90% were seen once. The sequenced material came from PBMCs or T cells enriched from blood (not recorded which). All receptors come from a woman aged 25 to 39 who had been exposed to COVID-19.

V is TRBV19 and J is TRBJ2-3; TRBD2 aligns across 10 bases. Germline V gene data show CDR1 as LNHDA and CDR2 as SQIVND (reference sequence). The V gene end was trimmed by 6 bases and the J gene end by 10 bases; junction bases not matched to a gene: 10. The CDR3 has 14 amino acids. The CDR3 DNA is TGTGCCAGTAGCGCGGGACTAGCGACCGGGGCGCAGTATTTT. The encoded protein is CASSAGLATGAQYF. Using reference TRBV19 and TRBJ2-3 for the parts outside the CDR3, the full variable domain is DGGITQSPKYLFRKEGQNVTLSCEQNLNHDAMYWYRQDPGQGLRLIYYSQIVNDFQKGDIAEGYSVSREKKESFPLTVTSAQKNPTAFYLCASSAGLATGAQYFGPGTRLTVL.

This clone was counted many times. This chain joins TRBV19 and TRBJ1-5; TRBD1 matches 7 bases. CDR1 and CDR2 from the germline V gene are LNHDA and SQIVND (reference sequence). The CDR3 runs to 17 residues. V trimming: 3 bases; J trimming: 1 base; junction bases outside the gene matches: 9. The CDR3 bases are TGTGCCAGTAGTATGAGTACGAGGGGGCAGAGCAATCAGCCCCAGCATTTT. As protein: CASSMSTRGQSNQPQHF. Full variable domain (outside the CDR3, taken from reference TRBV19 and TRBJ1-5): DGGITQSPKYLFRKEGQNVTLSCEQNLNHDAMYWYRQDPGQGLRLIYYSQIVNDFQKGDIAEGYSVSREKKESFPLTVTSAQKNPTAFYLCASSMSTRGQSNQPQHFGDGTRLSIL.

The chain recombines TRBV28 with TRBJ2-7; D call uncertain. V was shortened by 5 bases and J by 3 bases, with 11 bases between the two germline ends. This CDR3 region has 13 residues. Germline lookup yields CDR1 MDHEN and CDR2 SYDVKM. CDR3 loop: CASSPSEDYEQYF. The CDR3 region has the DNA TGTGCCAGCAGTCCCAGTGAGGACTACGAGCAGTACTTC.

The table lists this clone with many counts. The CDR3 DNA reads as TGTGCCACCAGCAACCACCGGGGGTCGGGGGAGCAGTTCTTC. It specifies CATSNHRGSGEQFF. The V and J genes are TRBV15 and TRBJ2-1, with D perhaps TRBD2 (6 bases). With 4 bases removed from V and 10 bases from J, the gap between germline ends came to 17 bases. This CDR3 has 14 amino acids. The V gene's germline CDR1 is LNHNV and CDR2 YYDKDF (reference sequence).

The chain carries TRBV2 and TRBJ1-5; 8 bases are shared with TRBD1. CDR1 and CDR2 (germline): SNHLY, FYNNEI. V shed 7 bases, J shed 2 bases, and the junction held 4 bases outside the gene matches. This CDR3 has 14 amino acids. CDR3: CASTPGQGNQPQHF. The CDR3 coding sequence is TGTGCCAGCACCCCGGGACAGGGCAATCAGCCCCAGCATTTT.

This chain connects TRBV18 to TRBJ2-5; D might be TRBD2 (5 bases). With 3 bases removed from V and 2 bases from J, the gap between germline ends came to 13 bases. Germline V gene lookup returns CDR1 KGHSH and CDR2 LQKENI. The CDR3 has 15 amino acids. CDR3 sequence (DNA): TGTGCCAGCTCACCCCCTTCCCGGGGTCAAGAGACCCAGTACTTC. Protein sequence: CASSPPSRGQETQYF.

CDR3 protein: CASGLVLRTGRDSYNEQFF. In nucleotides, the CDR3 is TGTGCTAGTGGTTTGGTCCTCCGAACGGGGAGGGACTCCTACAATGAGCAGTTCTTC. The chain is built from TRBV12-5 and TRBJ2-1, with 7 bases identical to TRBD2. With V trimmed by 0 bases and J by 0 bases, 11 bases remained unmatched. The CDR3 covers 19 residues. The germline V gene has CDR1 LGHNT and CDR2 FRNRAP. Together with reference TRBV12-5 and TRBJ2-1, the CDR3 gives the full variable domain: DARVTQTPRHKVTEMGQEVTMRCQPILGHNTVFWYRQTMMQGLELLAYFRNRAPLDDSGMPKDRFSAEMPDATLATLKIQPSEPRDSAVYFCASGLVLRTGRDSYNEQFFGPGTRLTVL.

The chain combines TRBV23-1 with TRBJ2-3, with 11 bases lining up with TRBD2. TRBV23-1 is sorted into the ORF group, with uncertain function. CDR3 length equals 17 residues. Unmatched junction bases numbered 10, after V lost 3 bases and J lost 5 bases. CDR3 sequence (DNA): TGCGCCAGCAGTCATCCCCGGCTAGCGGGAGGATTAGATACGCAGTATTTT. Translation gives CASSHPRLAGGLDTQYF.

The rearrangement links TRBV28 to TRBJ2-7; D gene uncertain. Trimming stripped 2 bases from V and 8 bases from J, with 10 bases between. The CDR3 has 12 residues. From germline, CDR1 is MDHEN and CDR2 SYDVKM. The CDR3 coding sequence is TGTGCCAGCAGTTTAAGACTTCTCCAGCAGTACTTC. It encodes CASSLRLLQQYF.

The chain uses TRBV11-2 and TRBJ1-2, with 7 bases that match TRBD1. CDR1 SGHAT and CDR2 FQNNGV come from the germline V gene. This CDR3 is 15 amino acids long. With V trimmed by 4 bases and J by 3 bases, 8 bases remained unmatched. The CDR3 reads CASSSRRDRDYGYTF. The CDR3, as DNA: TGTGCCAGCAGCTCCCGGAGGGACAGAGACTATGGCTACACCTTC. Together with reference TRBV11-2 and TRBJ1-2, the CDR3 gives the full variable domain: EAGVAQSPRYKIIEKRQSVAFWCNPISGHATLYWYQQILGQGPKLLIQFQNNGVVDDSQLPKDRFSAERLKGVDSTLKIQPAKLEDSAVYLCASSSRRDRDYGYTFGSGTRLTVV.

The chain carries TRBV18 and TRBJ2-1; perhaps TRBD1 as D (6 bases). Per germline, CDR1 KGHSH and CDR2 LQKENI. This CDR3 has 16 residues. V gave up 3 bases and J gave up 2 bases, with 14 bases separating them. CDR3 bases: TGTGCCAGCTCACCCAGGCAGGGGTCTCCCTACAATGAGCAGTTCTTC. Amino acids: CASSPRQGSPYNEQFF.

This clone is a singleton in its sample. The chain employs TRBV12-1 and TRBJ2-5; the table's TRBD2 call for D was not verified on the DNA. TRBV12-1 is a pseudogene. The length of the CDR3 is 16 residues. CDR3 sequence (DNA): TGTGCCAGCAGCTTTGAGGACCTGGGAGACCAAGAGACCCAGTACTTC. This sequence encodes CASSFEDLGDQETQYF.

In this sample, this clone turned up many times. The chain carries TRBV11-3 and TRBJ2-4; D unclear. CDR1 and CDR2 (germline): SGHNT, YENEEA. Trimming took off 2 bases at V and 1 base at J, with 12 bases between the two ends. The CDR3 contains 16 residues. The CDR3 loop reads CASSLTGLKAKNIQYF. The CDR3 nucleotides are TGTGCCAGCAGCTTAACCGGGTTGAAGGCCAAAAACATTCAGTACTTC.

The rearrangement links TRBV14 to TRBJ2-5, with 11 bases fitting TRBD2. The CDR3 runs to 14 residues. Germline V gene sequence: CDR1 SGHDN, CDR2 FVKESK. V shed 4 bases and J 5 bases; nucleotides not matched to a gene: 3. The CDR3 DNA is TGTGCCAGCAGCCTTTCTAGCGGGAGGGAGACCCAGTACTTC. It is translated as CASSLSSGRETQYF.

This sequence joins TRBV4-1 and TRBJ2-7, with a tentative D call TRBD2 (6 bases). V lost 0 bases and J 6 bases, leaving 15 bases between the germline ends. The CDR3 has 15 residues. Germline V gene lookup returns CDR1 MGHRA and CDR2 YSYEKL. The CDR3, as DNA: TGCGCCAGCAGCCAAGAGGAGACTAGTCTCTCCGAGCAGTACTTC. It specifies CASSQEETSLSEQYF.

The chain carries TRBV3-1 (or the pseudogene TRBV3-2) and TRBJ2-1; perhaps TRBD2 as D (6 bases). CDR3 size: 14 residues. Germline V gene sequence: CDR1 LGHDT, CDR2 YNNKEL (reference sequence). Trimming removed 4 bases at V and 7 bases at J, with 14 bases between. CDR3: CASSLPGLLNEQFF. The CDR3 nucleotides are TGTGCCAGCAGCCTCCCGGGACTCTTAAATGAGCAGTTCTTC.

The gene calls are TRBV5-1 and TRBJ2-1, with TRBD2 identical over 10 bases. J lost 2 bases, V lost 2 bases, and 1 base had no gene match. Looked up from germline, CDR1 is SGHRS and CDR2 is YFSETQ. The CDR3 runs to 15 residues. The CDR3 loop reads CASSFTSGAYNEQFF. The CDR3 bases are TGCGCCAGCAGCTTTACTAGCGGGGCCTACAATGAGCAGTTCTTC.

V gene TRBV28 combines with J gene TRBJ2-3; 7 bases match TRBD1. The CDR3 extends over 15 amino acids. Trimming took 5 bases from V and 3 from J; bases not matched to a gene: 8. Germline CDR1 MDHEN, CDR2 SYDVKM. CDR3 sequence (DNA): TGTGCCAGCAGTCCTCTGGGACAGAGTACAGATACGCAGTATTTT. As protein: CASSPLGQSTDTQYF. The full variable domain, with the rest looked up from reference TRBV28 and TRBJ2-3, is DVKVTQSSRYLVKRTGEKVFLECVQDMDHENMFWYRQDPGLGLRLIYFSYDVKMKEKGDIPEGYSVSREKKERFSLILESASTNQTSMYLCASSPLGQSTDTQYFGPGTRLTVL.

As DNA, the CDR3 is TGCGCCAGCAGCTTGGGGGACAGGGAGGGTGAAAAACTGTTTTTT. Its protein product is CASSLGDREGEKLFF. The chain has TRBV5-1 and TRBJ1-4; 9 bases map to TRBD1. The J segment lost 7 bases and the V segment lost 0 bases, leaving 4 bases of the junction unmatched. Germline-derived CDR1 and CDR2 are SGHRS and YFSETQ. The CDR3 runs 15 residues.

The chain carries TRBV28 and TRBJ1-4; unclear D gene. Germline V gives CDR1 MDHEN, CDR2 SYDVKM. The V gene lost 1 base and the J gene lost 7 bases, with 4 bases spanning the gap. The CDR3 is 12 residues long. CDR3 region: CASSLYGEKLFF. The CDR3 DNA reads TGTGCCAGCAGTTTATACGGTGAAAAACTGTTTTTT.